These 6 T cell receptor beta chains originate from one sample sequenced in a study of human thymus T cells. Produced via immunoSEQ multiplex PCR; TCRdb's table is partial and in-frame only. The sample holds tens of thousands of clones, roughly 94% seen once. It was from resections taken during corrective heart surgery that the thymus tissue came. Material: thymus tissue. All receptors come from a girl in the first two years of life with a congenital heart defect but otherwise immunologically healthy.

The chain employs TRBV27 and TRBJ2-2; D unclear. The V gene lost 10 bases and the J gene lost 1 base, with 13 bases spanning the gap. This CDR3 is 14 amino acids long. The germline V gene has CDR1 MNHEY and CDR2 SMNVEV (reference sequence). The CDR3 protein is CATLLRWNTGELFF. CDR3 coding DNA: TGTGCCACCCTACTCCGGTGGAACACCGGGGAGCTGTTTTTT.

The DNA of the CDR3 is TGTGCCAGCAGCCTACTCCATTATGAACGGGAAGCTTTCTTT. It specifies CASSLLHYEREAFF. The chain combines TRBV6-6 with TRBJ1-1; D gene ambiguous. Germline V gene sequence: CDR1 MNHNY, CDR2 SVGAGI (reference sequence). This CDR3 has 14 amino acids. V gave up 6 bases and J gave up 8 bases, with 19 bases separating them.

The V call is TRBV14, the J call TRBJ1-2, with D maybe TRBD1 (6 bases). V lost 4 bases, J lost 8 bases, and 14 bases lay in between. The CDR3 sequence is 13 residues long. Germline lookup yields CDR1 SGHDN and CDR2 FVKESK. The CDR3 region is CASSPKGQRGYTF. The CDR3 DNA reads as TGTGCCAGCAGCCCTAAAGGACAGCGAGGCTACACCTTC. Full variable domain (remainder filled in from reference TRBV14 and TRBJ1-2): EAGVTQFPSHSVIEKGQTVTLRCDPISGHDNLYWYRRVMGKEIKFLLHFVKESKQDESGMPNNRFLAERTGGTYSTLKVQPAELEDSGVYFCASSPKGQRGYTFGSGTRLTVV.

The chain carries TRBV29-1 and TRBJ2-5; TRBD1 matches at 8 bases. The CDR3 length is 14 residues. Trimming took 6 bases from V and 2 from J; bases not matched to a gene: 8. Germline V gene sequence: CDR1 SQVTM, CDR2 ANQGSEA. The CDR3 nucleotides read TGCAGCGTCGGACAGGGCTCGGGACAAGAGACCCAGTACTTC. Protein sequence: CSVGQGSGQETQYF.

The J gene is TRBJ1-1, the V gene TRBV7-2; no definite D call. V was shortened by 3 bases and J by 1 base, with 3 bases between the two germline ends. The CDR3 spans 12 residues. The germline V gene has CDR1 SGHTA and CDR2 FQGNSA. The CDR3 bases are TGTGCCAGCAGCTTGTCGAACACTGAAGCTTTCTTT. It translates to CASSLSNTEAFF.

Here the CDR3 reads CASSFKGRNTGELFF. CDR3 sequence (DNA): TGTGCCAGCAGTTTCAAGGGAAGGAACACCGGGGAGCTGTTTTTT. V gene TRBV27 combines with J gene TRBJ2-2; D unclear. V lost 3 bases and J lost 1, with 9 bases in between. Germline V lookup: CDR1 MNHEY, CDR2 SMNVEV (reference sequence). The CDR3 totals 15 residues.